These T cell receptor beta chains were read from a single sample in a study of OX40 agonist ivuxolimab in advanced cancers. Sequencing used immunoSEQ multiplex PCR; TCRdb keeps in-frame clones, though not all of them. The sample comprises fewer than 85,000 clones, about 92% of which are singletons, and over 0.3% rests with the top ten. This specimen was CD4+ or CD8+ T cells sorted from blood, taken in a trial of the OX40 agonist ivuxolimab. These receptors all stem from an adult with an advanced solid tumor such as melanoma, head and neck, liver or kidney cancer. The conserved cysteine and the conserved F or W are not part of the CDR3 here.

TRBV4-2,14,ASSPTLRESGAPLH
TRBV20-1,9,SANLREGQF
TRBV5-8,12,ASSLAVGNQPQH
TRBV10-3,12,AISGGDFQETQY
TRBV5-5,12,ASSLIPGQETQY
TRBV28,13,ASSLISRINSPLH
TRBV2,14,ASSPTTGRDTGELF
TRBV7-9,12,ASSLAGWGTEAF
TRBV19,12,ASSPVGGSYGYT
TRBV4-3,13,ASSQDRGTNEKLF